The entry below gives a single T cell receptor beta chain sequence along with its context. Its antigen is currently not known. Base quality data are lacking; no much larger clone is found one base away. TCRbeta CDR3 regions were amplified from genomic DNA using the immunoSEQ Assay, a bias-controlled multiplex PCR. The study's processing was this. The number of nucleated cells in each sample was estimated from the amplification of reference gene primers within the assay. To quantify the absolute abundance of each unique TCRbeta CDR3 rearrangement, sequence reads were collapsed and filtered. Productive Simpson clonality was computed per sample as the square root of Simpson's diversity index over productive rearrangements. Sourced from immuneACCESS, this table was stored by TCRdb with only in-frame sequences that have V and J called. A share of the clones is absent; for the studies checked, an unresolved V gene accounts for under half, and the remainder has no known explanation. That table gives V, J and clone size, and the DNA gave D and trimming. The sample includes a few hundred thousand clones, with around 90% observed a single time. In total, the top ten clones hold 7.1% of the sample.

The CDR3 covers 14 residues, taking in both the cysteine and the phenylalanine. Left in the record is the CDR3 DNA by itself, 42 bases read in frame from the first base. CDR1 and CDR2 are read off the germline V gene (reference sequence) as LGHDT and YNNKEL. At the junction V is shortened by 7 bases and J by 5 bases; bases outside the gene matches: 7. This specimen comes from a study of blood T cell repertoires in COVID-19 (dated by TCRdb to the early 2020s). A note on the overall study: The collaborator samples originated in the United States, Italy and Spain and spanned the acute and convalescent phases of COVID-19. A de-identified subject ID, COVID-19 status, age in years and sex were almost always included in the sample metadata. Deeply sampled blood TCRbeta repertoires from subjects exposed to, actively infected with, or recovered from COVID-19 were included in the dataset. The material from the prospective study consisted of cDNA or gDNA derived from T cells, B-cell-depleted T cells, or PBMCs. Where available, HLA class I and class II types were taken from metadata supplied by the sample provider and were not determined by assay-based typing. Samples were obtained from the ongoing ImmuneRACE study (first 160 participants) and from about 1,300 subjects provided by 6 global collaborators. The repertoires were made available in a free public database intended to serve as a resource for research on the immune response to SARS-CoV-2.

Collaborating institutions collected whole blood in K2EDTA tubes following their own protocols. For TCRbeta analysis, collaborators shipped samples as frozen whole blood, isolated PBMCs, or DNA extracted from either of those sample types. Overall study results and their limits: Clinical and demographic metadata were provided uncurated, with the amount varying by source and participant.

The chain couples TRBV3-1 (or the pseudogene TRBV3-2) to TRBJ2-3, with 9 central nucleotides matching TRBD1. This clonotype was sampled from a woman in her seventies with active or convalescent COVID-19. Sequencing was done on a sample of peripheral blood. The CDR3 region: CASTRQGVGDTQYF. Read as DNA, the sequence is TGTGCCAGCACCCGACAGGGGGTAGGAGATACGCAGTATTTT.